The text below deals with one T cell receptor beta chain. Only in-frame clones appear in the TCRdb table, and some are missing; sequencing was by immunoSEQ multiplex PCR. The sample gives approximately 300,000 clones, around 87% of which show up once; approximately 1.1% is in the top ten. The data stem from a study of cytomegalovirus exposure and HLA in healthy donors. The ends lost 4 bases at V and 1 base at J; junction bases unmatched: 8. Germline CDR1 and CDR2: SEHNR and FQNEAQ (reference sequence). CDR3 size: 16 residues. Specimen: PBMCs. The chain links TRBV7-9 to TRBJ1-2, with 8 bases aligning to TRBD1. This sequence originates from a woman aged 30 to 39 in good health and CMV-seropositive. CDR3 protein: CASSSTTGASNYGYTF. CDR3 in DNA: TGTGCCAGCAGCTCCACGACAGGGGCGAGTAACTATGGCTACACCTTC.